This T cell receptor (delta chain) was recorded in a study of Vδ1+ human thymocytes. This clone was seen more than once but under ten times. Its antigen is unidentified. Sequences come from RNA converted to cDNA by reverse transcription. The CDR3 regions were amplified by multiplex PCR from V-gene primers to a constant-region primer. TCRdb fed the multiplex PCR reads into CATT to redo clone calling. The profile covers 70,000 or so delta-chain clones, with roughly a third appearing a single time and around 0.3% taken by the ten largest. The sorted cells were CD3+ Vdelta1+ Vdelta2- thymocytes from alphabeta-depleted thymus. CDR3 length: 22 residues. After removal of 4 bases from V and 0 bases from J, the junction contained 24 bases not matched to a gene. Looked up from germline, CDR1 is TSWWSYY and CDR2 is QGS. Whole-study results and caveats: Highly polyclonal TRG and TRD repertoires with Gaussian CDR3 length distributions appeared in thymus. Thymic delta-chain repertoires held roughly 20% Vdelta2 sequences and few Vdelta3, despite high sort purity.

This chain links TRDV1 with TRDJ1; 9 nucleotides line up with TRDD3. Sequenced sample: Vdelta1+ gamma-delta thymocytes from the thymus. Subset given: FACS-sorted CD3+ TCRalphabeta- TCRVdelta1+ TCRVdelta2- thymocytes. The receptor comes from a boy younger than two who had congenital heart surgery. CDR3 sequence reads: CALGAPLFLRGILPLYTDKLIF. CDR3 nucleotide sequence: TGTGCTCTTGGGGCCCCGCTGTTCCTACGGGGGATACTCCCTCTTTACACCGATAAACTCATCTTT.